Detailed here is one T cell receptor (beta chain). Its specificity is not known. Sequenced material consisted of expressed TCRB transcripts (all of the isolated RNA was reverse transcribed). Using immunoSEQ multiplex PCR, the repertoire was profiled, and TCRdb retains in-frame clones only, with some absent. The sample lists 20,000 to 25,000 clones; about 71% were seen once. The sample comes from a study of beta chain features in type 1 diabetes. Findings of the study overall: Researchers report that Type 1 diabetes patients had moderately but significantly shorter TCRB CDR3s across all four CD4+ subsets. Diminished insertions and augmented deletions at VDJ junctions characterized type 1 diabetes patients.

V dropped 4 bases and J dropped 2 bases, with 12 bases sitting between them. The CDR3 contains 14 residues. Per germline, CDR1 SGHDN and CDR2 FVKESK. This TCR came from a woman in her forties with type 1 diabetes. The sample comprised stem cell memory CD4+ T cells from blood. The chain is built from TRBV14 and TRBJ2-7, with a possible D match to TRBD1 (5 bases). The CDR3 DNA is TGTGCCAGCAGCCTCCTAACAGGTCCCTACGAGCAGTACTTC. This gives the protein CASSLLTGPYEQYF.